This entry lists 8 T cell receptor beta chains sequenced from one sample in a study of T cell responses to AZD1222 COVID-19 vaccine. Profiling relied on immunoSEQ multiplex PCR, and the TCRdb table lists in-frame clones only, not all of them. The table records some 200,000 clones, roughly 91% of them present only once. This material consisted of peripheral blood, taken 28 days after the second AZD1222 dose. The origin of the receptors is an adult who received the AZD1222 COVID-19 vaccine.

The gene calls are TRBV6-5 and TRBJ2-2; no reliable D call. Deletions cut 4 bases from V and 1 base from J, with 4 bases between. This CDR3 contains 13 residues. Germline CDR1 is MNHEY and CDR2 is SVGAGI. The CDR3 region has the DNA TGTGCCAGCAGTTTGGGGAACACCGGGGAGCTGTTTTTT. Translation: CASSLGNTGELFF.

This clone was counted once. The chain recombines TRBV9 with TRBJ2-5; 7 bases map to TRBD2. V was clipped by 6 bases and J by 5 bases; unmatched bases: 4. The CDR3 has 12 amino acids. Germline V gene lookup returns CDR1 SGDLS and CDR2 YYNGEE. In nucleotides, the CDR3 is TGTGCCAGCAACAAGGGAGGGGAGACCCAGTACTTC. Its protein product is CASNKGGETQYF.

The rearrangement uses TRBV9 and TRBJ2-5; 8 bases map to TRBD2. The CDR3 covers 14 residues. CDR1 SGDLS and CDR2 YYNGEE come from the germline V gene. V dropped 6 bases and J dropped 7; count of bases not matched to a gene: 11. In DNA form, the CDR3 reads TGTGCCAGCACCCCCTCCGGGGGGGCAGGGACCCAGTACTTC. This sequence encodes CASTPSGGAGTQYF.

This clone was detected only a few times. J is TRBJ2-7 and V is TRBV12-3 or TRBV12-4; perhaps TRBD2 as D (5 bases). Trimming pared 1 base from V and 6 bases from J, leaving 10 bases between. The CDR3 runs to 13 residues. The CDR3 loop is CASSLGRASEQYF. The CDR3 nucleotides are TGTGCCAGCAGTTTAGGGCGGGCTAGCGAGCAGTACTTC.

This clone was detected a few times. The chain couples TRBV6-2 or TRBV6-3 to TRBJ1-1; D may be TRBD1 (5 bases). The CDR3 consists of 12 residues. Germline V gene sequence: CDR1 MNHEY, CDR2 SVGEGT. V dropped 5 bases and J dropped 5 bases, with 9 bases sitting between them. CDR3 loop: CASSPQGTEAFF. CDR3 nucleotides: TGTGCCAGCAGTCCCCAGGGTACTGAAGCTTTCTTT.

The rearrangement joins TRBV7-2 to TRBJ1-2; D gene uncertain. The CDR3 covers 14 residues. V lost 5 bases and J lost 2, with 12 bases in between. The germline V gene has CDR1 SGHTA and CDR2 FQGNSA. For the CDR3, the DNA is TGTGCCAGCAGCGAAAAGGGCCCCAACTATGGCTACACCTTC. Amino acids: CASSEKGPNYGYTF.

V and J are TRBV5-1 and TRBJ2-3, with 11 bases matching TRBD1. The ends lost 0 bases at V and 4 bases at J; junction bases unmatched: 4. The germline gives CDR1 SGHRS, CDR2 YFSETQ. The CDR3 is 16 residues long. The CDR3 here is CASSLGTGGRADTQYF. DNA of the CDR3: TGCGCCAGCAGCTTGGGGACAGGGGGCAGGGCAGATACGCAGTATTTT.

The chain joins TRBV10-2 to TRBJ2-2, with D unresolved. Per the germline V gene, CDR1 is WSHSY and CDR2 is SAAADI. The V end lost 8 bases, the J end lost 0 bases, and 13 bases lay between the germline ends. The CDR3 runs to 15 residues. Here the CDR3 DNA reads TGCGCCAGCGTAATCGGTACCGCGAACACCGGGGAGCTGTTTTTT. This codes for CASVIGTANTGELFF.